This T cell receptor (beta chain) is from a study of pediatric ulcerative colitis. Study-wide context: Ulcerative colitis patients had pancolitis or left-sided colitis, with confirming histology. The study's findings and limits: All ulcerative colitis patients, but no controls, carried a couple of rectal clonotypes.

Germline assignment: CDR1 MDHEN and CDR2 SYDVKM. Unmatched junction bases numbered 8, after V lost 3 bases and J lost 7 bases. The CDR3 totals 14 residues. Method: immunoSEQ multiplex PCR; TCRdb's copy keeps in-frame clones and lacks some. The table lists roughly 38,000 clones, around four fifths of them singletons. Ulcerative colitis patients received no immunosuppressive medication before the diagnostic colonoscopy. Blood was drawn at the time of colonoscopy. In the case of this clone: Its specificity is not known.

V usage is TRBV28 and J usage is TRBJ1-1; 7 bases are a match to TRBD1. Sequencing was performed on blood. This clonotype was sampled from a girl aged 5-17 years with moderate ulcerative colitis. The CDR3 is CASSFPRTGNEAFF. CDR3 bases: TGTGCCAGCAGTTTCCCCCGGACAGGAAATGAAGCTTTCTTT. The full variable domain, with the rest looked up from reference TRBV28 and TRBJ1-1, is DVKVTQSSRYLVKRTGEKVFLECVQDMDHENMFWYRQDPGLGLRLIYFSYDVKMKEKGDIPEGYSVSREKKERFSLILESASTNQTSMYLCASSFPRTGNEAFFGQGTRLTVV.